The 24 T cell receptor beta chains given below trace back to one sample, sequenced in a study of early T cells in non-severe SARS-CoV-2 infection. TCRdb re-called the 5' RACE reads through MiXCR, storing one row per CDR3 protein. The table includes tens of thousands of distinct CDR3 sequences, roughly 6% detected once. Sequenced input: whole blood. Source of these receptors: an adult who was a healthcare worker with PCR-confirmed SARS-CoV-2 infection or an uninfected control (not recorded which).

This clonotype occurred many times. J is TRBJ2-3 and V is TRBV7-6; either TRBD1 or TRBD2 may fit D (5 bases each). V dropped 1 base and J dropped 1 base, with 18 bases sitting between them. The germline V gene has CDR1 SGHVS and CDR2 FNYEAQ. This CDR3 contains 18 residues. CDR3 in amino acids: CASSLVPTAVGGTDTQYF. In nucleotides, the CDR3 is TGTGCCAGCAGCTTAGTACCGACAGCCGTCGGGGGCACAGATACGCAGTATTTT.

This clonotype showed up many times. The rearrangement uses TRBV7-8 and TRBJ1-1; 11 bases align to TRBD1. The CDR3 runs 18 residues. The germline gives CDR1 SGHVS, CDR2 FQNEAQ. Trimming took 5 bases from V and 3 from J; bases not matched to a gene: 14. The CDR3 DNA reads as TGTGCCAGCAGCCCGGACGGATGGAGGGGACAGGGGGACACTGAAGCTTTCTTT. Amino acid sequence: CASSPDGWRGQGDTEAFF.

The chain employs TRBV11-2 and TRBJ2-2; D call uncertain. The V gene lost 5 bases and the J gene lost 6 bases, with 4 bases spanning the gap. Per the germline V gene, CDR1 is SGHAT and CDR2 is FQNNGV. This CDR3 comprises 11 residues. CDR3 sequence (DNA): TGTGCCAGCAGCCGCCCCGGGGAGCTGTTTTTT. It encodes CASSRPGELFF.

In its sample, this clonotype was seen many times. V and J are TRBV29-1 and TRBJ2-1, with D tentatively TRBD2 (6 bases). The CDR3 runs to 12 residues. Germline CDR1 reads SQVTM; CDR2 reads ANQGSEA. Trimming pared 7 bases from V and 3 bases from J, leaving 10 bases between. The DNA of the CDR3 is TGCAGCGCCTTGGAGGGCTACAATGAGCAGTTCTTC. This translates into CSALEGYNEQFF.

This clonotype was counted ten times or more. This chain joins TRBV6-5 and TRBJ2-4, with D perhaps TRBD1 (6 bases). V lost 0 bases to trimming and J lost 4 bases, with 10 bases between them. The CDR3 has 15 residues. CDR1 MNHEY and CDR2 SVGAGI come from the germline V gene. CDR3 DNA: TGTGCCAGCAGTTACTCAGTCGGACAGAAAAACATTCAGTACTTC. Translating it yields CASSYSVGQKNIQYF.

This clonotype was recorded a few times. The rearrangement uses TRBV5-1 and TRBJ2-7; possibly TRBD2 for D (6 bases). Between the trimmed V and J ends, which lost 4 bases and 2 bases, there was a span of 16 bases. Germline CDR1 and CDR2: SGHRS and YFSETQ. The CDR3 loop spans 15 amino acids. CDR3 nucleotide sequence: TGCGCCAGCAGCAGGCTGGAGGGTCGGGCCTACGAGCAGTACTTC. It encodes CASSRLEGRAYEQYF.

The CDR3 nucleotides read TGTGCCATCAGTGAACCCCAGAATCTAGCGGGCTTCACAGATACGCAGTATTTT. Translating it yields CAISEPQNLAGFTDTQYF. The rearrangement joins TRBV10-3 to TRBJ2-3; 8 bases are a match to TRBD2. Trimming cost V 3 bases and J 2 bases; bases outside gene matches: 13. Germline-derived CDR1 and CDR2 are ENHRY and SYGVKD. The CDR3 totals 18 residues.

The chain employs TRBV20-1 and TRBJ1-4, with D unresolved. The length of the CDR3 is 14 residues. Between the trimmed V and J ends, which lost 6 bases and 3 bases, there was a span of 14 bases. CDR1 is DFQATT and CDR2 is SNEGSKA in the germline V gene (reference sequence). CDR3 DNA sequence: TGCAGTGCCGCCCTTCCTACGTCTAATGAAAAACTGTTTTTT. Amino acids: CSAALPTSNEKLFF.

Remarks on this clonotype: A much larger clone sits a single nucleotide away, making a read error possible. The chain links TRBV15 to TRBJ2-2; D is tentatively TRBD1 or TRBD2 (5 bases each). The CDR3 spans 15 residues. Trimming removed 7 bases from V and 0 bases from J, with 12 bases in between. Germline V gene lookup returns CDR1 LNHNV and CDR2 YYDKDF (reference sequence). In DNA, the CDR3 is TGTGCCACCAACCCGGGACGGCCGAACACCGGGGAGCTGTTTTTT. Protein: CATNPGRPNTGELFF. Full variable domain (missing parts from reference TRBV15 and TRBJ2-2): DAMVIQNPRYQVTQFGKPVTLSCSQTLNHNVMYWYQQKSSQAPKLLFHYYDKDFNNEADTPDNFQSRRPNTSFCFLDIRSPGLGDTAMYLCATNPGRPNTGELFFGEGSRLTVL.

There are many counts of this clonotype. The chain couples TRBV20-1 to TRBJ1-3; 8 bases align to TRBD1. Trimming cost V 4 bases and J 4 bases; bases outside gene matches: 6. The germline V gene has CDR1 DFQATT and CDR2 SNEGSKA (reference sequence). This CDR3 comprises 14 residues. DNA for the CDR3: TGCAGTGCTACCCAGACAGGGGCAGGAAACACCATATATTTT. It codes for CSATQTGAGNTIYF.

This chain connects TRBV10-3 to TRBJ2-1; the match to TRBD2 covers 12 bases. The CDR3 covers 15 residues. The V and J ends lost 8 bases and 8 bases, in that order; junction bases with no gene match: 10. Germline assignment: CDR1 ENHRY and CDR2 SYGVKD. The CDR3 sequence: CAIGETTSGRHEQFF. The CDR3 DNA reads TGTGCCATCGGGGAAACGACTAGCGGGAGACATGAGCAGTTCTTC.

J is TRBJ2-3 and V is TRBV7-2; 11 positions agree with TRBD2. CDR3 length: 14 amino acids. V was pared by 10 bases and J by 3 bases, with 6 bases of the junction left unmatched. Germline V lookup: CDR1 SGHTA, CDR2 FQGNSA. The CDR3 region is CANRIAGGTDTQYF. The CDR3, as DNA: TGTGCCAACAGGATAGCGGGGGGGACAGATACGCAGTATTTT.

There are many counts of this clonotype. This sequence joins TRBV5-1 and TRBJ1-2, with TRBD1 matching over 10 bases. CDR1 is SGHRS, CDR2 YFSETQ, per germline. V was pared by 4 bases and J by 9 bases, with 15 bases of the junction left unmatched. The CDR3 spans 16 residues. CDR3 in amino acids: CASSAPGQGLPVSYTF. The CDR3 region has the DNA TGCGCCAGCAGCGCTCCGGGACAGGGGCTTCCTGTGAGCTACACCTTC.

This chain joins TRBV19 and TRBJ2-7; D may be TRBD1 (5 bases). Trimming stripped 2 bases from V and 3 bases from J, with 11 bases between. Germline V gene data show CDR1 as LNHDA and CDR2 as SQIVND (reference sequence). The CDR3 loop spans 14 amino acids. The CDR3, as DNA: TGTGCCAGTAGTATAAAATTCAGGGACTACGAGCAGTACTTC. Amino acid sequence: CASSIKFRDYEQYF.

This clonotype was counted many times. J is TRBJ1-2 and V is TRBV12-3 or TRBV12-4; weak D call: TRBD1 (5 bases). The CDR3 runs to 13 residues. Trimming removed 1 base at V and 2 bases at J, with 5 bases between. The CDR3 DNA sequence: TGTGCCAGCAGTTTAGGACAGAACTATGGCTACACCTTC. Residues: CASSLGQNYGYTF.

This clonotype appeared many times. V is TRBV18 and J is TRBJ2-3; the D gene could be TRBD1 or TRBD2 (5 bases each). CDR3 size: 12 residues. V was trimmed by 2 bases and J by 5 bases, leaving 5 bases between them. CDR1 is KGHSH, CDR2 LQKENI, per germline. CDR3 sequence (DNA): TGTGCCAGCTCACCAGGGGGAGATACGCAGTATTTT. The encoded protein is CASSPGGDTQYF.

On this clonotype itself: A much larger clone lies one base from this, so it may be a read error. The V and J genes are TRBV11-2 and TRBJ2-3; no reliable D call. Germline-derived CDR1 and CDR2 are SGHAT and FQNNGV. There are 16 residues in the CDR3. The CDR3 here is CTSIRAREKSTDTQYF. The CDR3 region has the DNA TGTACCAGCATCCGAGCAAGGGAAAAAAGCACAGATACGCAGTATTTT.

This clonotype showed up just a few times. The V and J genes are TRBV7-9 and TRBJ1-2, with D uncertain. The CDR3 length is 15 residues. From germline, CDR1 is SEHNR and CDR2 FQNEAQ (reference sequence). The V end lost 6 bases, the J end lost 2 bases, and 16 bases lay between the germline ends. CDR3: CASSPLGTENYGYTF. The DNA for the CDR3 is TGTGCCAGCAGTCCCCTCGGTACGGAGAACTATGGCTACACCTTC.

This clonotype came up many times. The chain is built from TRBV11-2 and TRBJ2-1; 7 nucleotides agree with TRBD2. V lost 3 bases and J lost 3; bases outside the gene matches: 8. This CDR3 is built from 16 residues. From germline, CDR1 is SGHAT and CDR2 FQNNGV. The CDR3 nucleotides read TGTGCCAGCAGCTTTCGAGCGGGAAAGGACTACAATGAGCAGTTCTTC. Encoded protein: CASSFRAGKDYNEQFF.

The sample holds a few counts of this clonotype. The V call is TRBV6-5, the J call TRBJ1-5; D remains ambiguous. Germline V lookup: CDR1 MNHEY, CDR2 SVGAGI. The CDR3 spans 16 residues. Trimming shortened V by 0 bases and J by 6 bases, and 15 bases separated the two germline ends. The CDR3 protein is CASSYSSGSLGQPQHF. The CDR3 DNA follows: TGTGCCAGCAGTTACTCGAGCGGGTCTTTGGGTCAGCCCCAGCATTTT.

This clonotype was detected a few times. The genes are TRBV7-9 and TRBJ2-7; tentatively, D is TRBD1 or TRBD2 (5 bases each). V was pared by 5 bases and J by 4 bases, with 9 bases between. This CDR3 comprises 12 residues. CDR1 and CDR2 (germline): SEHNR, FQNEAQ (reference sequence). CDR3 protein: CASSGGFYEQYF. In DNA, the CDR3 is TGTGCCAGCAGCGGGGGATTTTACGAGCAGTACTTC.

There are many counts of this clonotype. J is TRBJ1-1 and V is TRBV3-1; no definite D call. V gave up 3 bases and J gave up 1 base, with 9 bases separating them. CDR1 and CDR2 from the germline V gene are LGHDT and YNNKEL (reference sequence). The CDR3 is 14 residues long. DNA for the CDR3: TGTGCCAGCAGCCAGTCAGACAAGAACACTGAAGCTTTCTTT. It is translated as CASSQSDKNTEAFF. The complete variable domain, with remaining parts taken from reference TRBV3-1 and TRBJ1-1, reads DTAVSQTPKYLVTQMGNDKSIKCEQNLGHDTMYWYKQDSKKFLKIMFSYNNKELIINETVPNRFSPKSPDKAHLNLHINSLELGDSAVYFCASSQSDKNTEAFFGQGTRLTVV.

This clonotype has at least ten counts. V usage is TRBV5-6 and J usage is TRBJ1-3; D gene uncertain. This CDR3 spans 16 amino acids. Germline CDR1 and CDR2: SGHDT and YYEEEE. V lost 2 bases and J lost 0, with 12 bases in between. In DNA, the CDR3 is TGTGCCAGCAGCTTAGGACGAGGTCCCTCTGGAAACACCATATATTTT. Protein sequence: CASSLGRGPSGNTIYF. The variable domain in full, completed from reference TRBV5-6 and TRBJ1-3, reads DAGVTQSPTHLIKTRGQQVTLRCSPKSGHDTVSWYQQALGQGPQFIFQYYEEEERQRGNFPDRFSGHQFPNYSSELNVNALLLGDSALYLCASSLGRGPSGNTIYFGEGSWLTVV.

This clonotype turned up a few times. V usage is TRBV15 and J usage is TRBJ2-4, with 8 bases that match TRBD1. Per the germline V gene, CDR1 is LNHNV and CDR2 is YYDKDF (reference sequence). V shed 6 bases, J shed 3 bases, and the junction held 7 bases outside the gene matches. The CDR3 is 15 residues long. CDR3 nucleotide sequence: TGTGCCACCAGAACAGGGGGTACTGGCAAAAACATTCAGTACTTC. Its protein is CATRTGGTGKNIQYF.